This TCR beta chain was sequenced during a study of T cell changes during pregnancy in multiple sclerosis. This CDR3 comprises 16 residues. From germline, CDR1 is SGHTA and CDR2 FQGNSA. V was pared by 4 bases and J by 6 bases, with 8 bases of the junction left unmatched. The protocol was immunoSEQ multiplex PCR, while the TCRdb copy is restricted to in-frame clones and leaves out a portion. The repertoire has 20,000 to 25,000 clones, roughly 90% of them found once; the top ten carry under 0.75%. This clone was counted once. This TCR was recovered from a female donor in good health, enrolled as a control in a pregnancy study. The specimen comprised CD4+ T cells from peripheral blood mononuclear cells, sampled after pregnancy. The chain links TRBV7-2 to TRBJ2-3; TRBD2 matches at 12 bases. The CDR3 sequence: CASSYLAGGFYDTQYF. In nucleotides, the CDR3 is TGTGCCAGCAGCTACCTAGCGGGAGGGTTCTACGATACGCAGTATTTT.